A selection of T cell receptor beta chains follows, all from one sample in a study of T-cell reconstitution after alpha-beta-depleted transplantation in children. TCRdb re-called the PCR reads through MiXCR, storing one row per CDR3 protein. The sample has approximately 500,000 distinct CDR3 sequences; about 11% are singletons. The source material was PBMCs, sampled before TCRalphabeta/CD19-depleted stem cell transplant. The receptors originated from a child aged 2-15 years with inherited bone marrow failure, due to receive a stem cell transplant. Both conserved end residues are part of each CDR3. The order of the fields is CDR3 length, clone size, V gene, D gene, J gene, CDR3 DNA, CDR3 protein. The D gene is left open where the match is weak. Clone size is stated in some rows and not others, as once, few, many or a class when expanded.

>16|many|TRBV29-1|TRBD1|TRBJ2-1
TGCAGCGTTGAAGGAGAGGGGACAGGGAGATACAATGAGCAGTTCTTC
CSVEGEGTGRYNEQFF
>14|-|TRBV20-1|-|TRBJ2-7
TGCAGTGCTGCCCGGGACACCCTCTCTGGGGAGCAGTACTTC
CSAARDTLSGEQYF
>17|many|TRBV20-1|-|TRBJ1-5
TGCAGTGCTAGAAACGCGGAGGCCCTATATAGCAATCAGCCCCAGCATTTT
CSARNAEALYSNQPQHF
>15|few|TRBV20-1|TRBD1|TRBJ2-2
TGCAGTGCTAGTGCCGGGACAGGGGACACCGGGGAGCTGTTTTTT
CSASAGTGDTGELFF
>14|many|TRBV20-1|TRBD1|TRBJ2-4
TGCAGTGCTTTCGACAGGGAAGCCAAAAACATTCAGTACTTC
CSAFDREAKNIQYF
>14|-|TRBV20-1|TRBD2|TRBJ2-2
TGCAGTGCTCTGCTAGCGGGAGGGACCGGGGAGCTGTTTTTT
CSALLAGGTGELFF
>21|-|TRBV6-2/TRBV6-3|TRBD1|TRBJ1-5
TGTGCCAGCAGTTACTCGTGGGACAGAGTAACCGCACCTTATAGCAATCATCGCCAGCATTTT
CASSYSWDRVTAPYSNHRQHF
>18|many|TRBV11-2|TRBD2|TRBJ2-3
TGTGCCAGCAGCTTATTGGCTAGCGGGAGAAGAAATACAGATACGCAGTATTTT
CASSLLASGRRNTDTQYF
>13|many|TRBV10-3|TRBD1|TRBJ1-1
TGTGCCATCAGTGGGACAGGTTACACTGAAGCTTTCTTT
CAISGTGYTEAFF
>18|many|TRBV4-3|TRBD2|TRBJ2-1
TGCGCCAGCAGCCAAGATCTCGGACTAGCGGGAGAGTACGGTGAGCAGTTCTTC
CASSQDLGLAGEYGEQFF
>14|many|TRBV9|TRBD2|TRBJ2-2
TGTGCCAGCAGCTCCGGGACTAGCTCCGGGGAGCTGTTTTTT
CASSSGTSSGELFF
>15|-|TRBV4-3|-|TRBJ1-2
TGCGCCAGCAGCCAGCACCACAGCCCTAACTATGGCTACACCTTC
CASSQHHSPNYGYTF
>14|many|TRBV12-3/TRBV12-4|TRBD1|TRBJ1-1
TGTGCCAGCAGGATGACAGGGGGAGTTACTGAAGCTTTCTTT
CASRMTGGVTEAFF
>16|many|TRBV5-1|-|TRBJ2-2
TGCGCCAGCAGCTTGGCTAGCCCAACGAACACCGGGGAGCTGTTTTTT
CASSLASPTNTGELFF
>14|few|TRBV20-1|TRBD2|TRBJ2-3
TGCAGTGCTAGTTACAGCGGGGGCACAGATACGCAGTATTTT
CSASYSGGTDTQYF
>13|few|TRBV6-2/TRBV6-3|TRBD1|TRBJ1-1
TGTGCCAGCAGTTCCGACAGGGACACTGAAGCTTTCTTT
CASSSDRDTEAFF
>13|-|TRBV12-3/TRBV12-4|-|TRBJ2-1
TGTGCCACCCAGGGGGGTTTATACAATGAGCAGTTCTTC
CATQGGLYNEQFF
>16|many|TRBV4-3|-|TRBJ2-1
TGCGCCAGCAGCCCGTTCAAGCTATTCTCCTACAATGAGCAGTTCTTC
CASSPFKLFSYNEQFF
>18|many|TRBV7-6|TRBD1|TRBJ2-7
TGTGCCAGCAGCCCCGGGACAGGGGGGCTATCGGGGGCCTACGAGCAGTACTTC
CASSPGTGGLSGAYEQYF
>17|few|TRBV3-1|TRBD2|TRBJ2-1
TGTGCCAGCAGCCCTACTCTGACTAGCGGTCTATACAATGAGCAGTTCTTC
CASSPTLTSGLYNEQFF
>13|many|TRBV20-1|-|TRBJ2-7
TGCAGTGCTGTGGGGAGAGAAATATACGAGCAGTACTTC
CSAVGREIYEQYF
>14|-|TRBV15|-|TRBJ1-5
TGTGCCACCAGCAGGGATTTACAGGGACAGCCCCAGCATTTT
CATSRDLQGQPQHF
>15|-|TRBV7-2|TRBD1|TRBJ2-5
TGTGCCAGCAGCGTAGACAGGGGTACTTGGGAGACCCAGTACTTC
CASSVDRGTWETQYF
>15|many|TRBV9|TRBD2|TRBJ2-4
TGTGCCAGCAGCCCCCGCACTGTACTAGCGACCATTCAGTACTTC
CASSPRTVLATIQYF
>12|-|TRBV7-8|-|TRBJ2-3
TGTGCCAGCAGCTTCACCCCTTTAGGGCAGTATTTT
CASSFTPLGQYF
>16|few|TRBV11-2|TRBD2|TRBJ2-1
TGTGCCAGCAGCTTAGGGACTAGCCGGATTTACAATGAGCAGTTCTTC
CASSLGTSRIYNEQFF
>13|many|TRBV9|-|TRBJ2-7
TGTGCCAGCAGCAACCGGCCCAACTACGAGCAGTACTTC
CASSNRPNYEQYF
>12|many|TRBV29-1|-|TRBJ2-7
TGCAGCGTTGCTTGGGAGGCCTACGAGCAGTACTTC
CSVAWEAYEQYF
>14|-|TRBV7-6|-|TRBJ2-7
TGTGCCAGCAGTCCCGGGACACTTAACTACGAGCAGTACTTC
CASSPGTLNYEQYF
>19|many|TRBV10-3|TRBD1|TRBJ2-7
TGTGCCATCTTTCGAGACAGGGGGCGAAGAACCCCGACCCTGTCCGAGCAGTACTTC
CAIFRDRGRRTPTLSEQYF
>17|many|TRBV4-1|TRBD2|TRBJ2-5
TGCGCCAGCAGCCAAGAAGGGGGTAGCGGGAGTGGGAAGACCCAGTACTTC
CASSQEGGSGSGKTQYF
>19|-|TRBV27|TRBD2|TRBJ2-6
TGTGCCAGCAGTTTCTCGGGACTAGCGGGAGTCACTGGGGCCAACGTCCTGACTTTC
CASSFSGLAGVTGANVLTF
>14|few|TRBV18|TRBD1|TRBJ2-3
TGTGCCAGCTCACCCGGGACAGGGGGTGATACGCAGTATTTT
CASSPGTGGDTQYF
>16|few|TRBV3-1|TRBD1|TRBJ2-7
TGTGCCAGCAGCCCGTGGACAGGGGCGAGAGACTACGAGCAGTACTTC
CASSPWTGARDYEQYF
>15|many|TRBV5-1|TRBD2|TRBJ2-7
TGCGCCAGCAGACCGACTAGCGGGCCCTCCTACGAGCAGTACTTC
CASRPTSGPSYEQYF
>13|many|TRBV20-1|-|TRBJ2-7
TGCAGTGCTAGGAGGCCTAGCCGTGACGAGCAGTACTTC
CSARRPSRDEQYF
>13|many|TRBV12-3/TRBV12-4|TRBD1|TRBJ2-7
TGTGCCAGCAGTTGGGGACAGGGGTGGGAGCAGTACTTC
CASSWGQGWEQYF
>14|many|TRBV5-1|-|TRBJ1-2
TGCGCCAGCAGCCTGGACCTAGGGGGGGTTGGCTACACCTTC
CASSLDLGGVGYTF
>14|-|TRBV11-2|TRBD1|TRBJ2-2
TGTGCCAGCAGCGGGGGACAGGGGAACGGGGAGCTGTTTTTT
CASSGGQGNGELFF
>14|-|TRBV27|-|TRBJ1-5
TGTGCCAGCAGTTTACACACGGTCAATCAGCCCCAGCATTTT
CASSLHTVNQPQHF
>14|many|TRBV24-1|-|TRBJ2-3
TGTGCCACCAGTTGGGGAGGAACGAGGGATACGCAGTATTTT
CATSWGGTRDTQYF
>14|few|TRBV19|-|TRBJ2-5
TGTGCCAGTAGTATAGGAGACAACGAAGAGACCCAGTACTTC
CASSIGDNEETQYF
>18|few|TRBV11-2|TRBD2|TRBJ2-7
TGTGCCAGCAGCCCGTACCCCCCTCTGGGCGGGAGATTCCACGAGCAGTACTTC
CASSPYPPLGGRFHEQYF
>15|many|TRBV12-3/TRBV12-4|-|TRBJ2-7
TGTGCCAGCAGTTTTAGTCCGGGGTCGGCCTACGAGCAGTACTTC
CASSFSPGSAYEQYF
>16|-|TRBV2|-|TRBJ2-5
TGTGCCAGCAGTGCAGGGTTCACCAAGAAGATGGAGACCCAGTACTTC
CASSAGFTKKMETQYF
>11|-|TRBV29-1|-|TRBJ2-3
TGCAGCTCTCGGTGGGGTGATACGCAGTATTTT
CSSRWGDTQYF
>12|many|TRBV2|TRBD1|TRBJ2-1
TGTGCCAGCAGCGGACAGGACAATGAGCAGTTCTTC
CASSGQDNEQFF
>15|few|TRBV27|-|TRBJ1-2
TGTGCCAGCAGTTTATCGAGGGGAAACCTTAATGGCTACACCTTC
CASSLSRGNLNGYTF
>13|many|TRBV27|-|TRBJ2-3
TGTGCCAGCATAGGGGCTAACACAGATACGCAGTATTTT
CASIGANTDTQYF
>16|many|TRBV4-1|-|TRBJ1-6
TGCGCCAGCAGCCCGCGCGATGCCAGCCGGGAATCACCCCTCCACTTT
CASSPRDASRESPLHF